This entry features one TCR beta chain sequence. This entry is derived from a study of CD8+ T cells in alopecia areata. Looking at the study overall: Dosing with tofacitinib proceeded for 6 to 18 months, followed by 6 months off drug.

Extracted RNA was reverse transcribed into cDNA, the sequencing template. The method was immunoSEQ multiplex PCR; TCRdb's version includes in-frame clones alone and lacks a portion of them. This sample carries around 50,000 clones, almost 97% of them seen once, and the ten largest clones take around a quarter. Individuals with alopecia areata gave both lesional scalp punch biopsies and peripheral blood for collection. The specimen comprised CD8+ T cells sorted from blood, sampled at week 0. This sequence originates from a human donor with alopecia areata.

CDR3 amino acids: CASSQARTEGYGYTF. CDR3 bases: TGCGCCAGCAGCCAAGCAAGGACGGAGGGCTATGGCTACACCTTC. V is TRBV4-3 and J is TRBJ1-2; D remains unclear. Trimming stripped 1 base from V and 4 bases from J, with 13 bases between. The germline CDR1 and CDR2 sequences are LGHNA and YSLEER. There are 15 residues in the CDR3.